The clone carrying this T cell receptor beta chain was counted only a few times. As yet, its antigen is unknown. The data belong to a study of CD8+ T cells in alopecia areata. Findings and caveats of the study: Clonality in lesional scalp, especially alopecia totalis/universalis, exceeded that of normal scalp.

Trimming took 10 bases from V and 8 from J; bases not matched to a gene: 5. The CDR3 loop spans 12 amino acids. CDR1 is MDHEN, CDR2 SYDVKM, per germline. Following RNA extraction, reverse transcription yielded cDNA that acted as the sequencing template. Profiled with immunoSEQ multiplex PCR; TCRdb holds only in-frame clones, not every one. The table lists 140,000 or so clones, 62% of them singletons. The source is a human donor in good health. The sample comprised CD8+ T cells sorted from blood. This chain links TRBV28 with TRBJ1-6; 7 nucleotides agree with TRBD1. The CDR3 spells CAIDTGDSPLHF. The CDR3 coding sequence is TGTGCCATTGATACAGGGGATTCACCCCTCCACTTT.